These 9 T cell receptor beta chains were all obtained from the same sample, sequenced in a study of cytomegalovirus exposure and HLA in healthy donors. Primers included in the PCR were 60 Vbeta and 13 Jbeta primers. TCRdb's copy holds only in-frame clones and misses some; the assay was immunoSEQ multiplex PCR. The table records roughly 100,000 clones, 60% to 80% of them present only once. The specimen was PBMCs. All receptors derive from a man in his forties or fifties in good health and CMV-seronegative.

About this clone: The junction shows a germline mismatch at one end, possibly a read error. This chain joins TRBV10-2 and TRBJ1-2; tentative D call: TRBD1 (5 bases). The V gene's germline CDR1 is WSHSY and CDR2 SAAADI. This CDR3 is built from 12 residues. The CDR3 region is CASSESVGGTSF. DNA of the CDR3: TGCGCCAGCAGTGAGTCCGTTGGGGGGACCTCCTTC.

CDR3 loop: CASSRPPSSGNTIYF. CDR3 coding DNA: TGTGCCAGCAGCCGCCCACCGAGCTCTGGAAACACCATATATTTT. The gene calls are TRBV11-2 and TRBJ1-3; D is unclear. This CDR3 is built from 15 residues. Germline values: CDR1 SGHAT, CDR2 FQNNGV. The V and J ends lost 5 bases and 0 bases respectively, with 11 bases between them. Drawing the rest from reference TRBV11-2 and TRBJ1-3, the complete variable domain is EAGVAQSPRYKIIEKRQSVAFWCNPISGHATLYWYQQILGQGPKLLIQFQNNGVVDDSQLPKDRFSAERLKGVDSTLKIQPAKLEDSAVYLCASSRPPSSGNTIYFGEGSWLTVV.

The CDR3 nucleotides read TGCGCCAGCAGCCATGATCAGACCAGGGGGCTTAACGAGCAGTACTTC. It is translated as CASSHDQTRGLNEQYF. This chain connects TRBV4-1 to TRBJ2-7, with 8 bases aligning to TRBD1. CDR3 length: 16 amino acids. Germline CDR1 MGHRA, CDR2 YSYEKL. V shed 3 bases, J shed 5 bases, and the junction held 12 bases outside the gene matches.

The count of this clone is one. As DNA, the CDR3 is TGTGCCAGCAGTCCGGAGACAGGGGGCGAGCAGTACTTC. This gives the protein CASSPETGGEQYF. The V gene is TRBV6-1, the J gene TRBJ2-5, with 9 bases aligning to TRBD1. Judging by the DNA end, TRBJ2-7 fits better; the J call may be wrong. This CDR3 spans 13 amino acids. CDR1 is MNHNS, CDR2 SASEGT, per germline.

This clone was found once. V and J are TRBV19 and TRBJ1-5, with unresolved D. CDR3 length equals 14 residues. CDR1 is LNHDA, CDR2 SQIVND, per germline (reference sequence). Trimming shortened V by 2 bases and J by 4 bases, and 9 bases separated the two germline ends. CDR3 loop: CASSILGGNQPQHF. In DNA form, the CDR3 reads TGTGCCAGTAGTATATTGGGCGGGAATCAGCCCCAGCATTTT.

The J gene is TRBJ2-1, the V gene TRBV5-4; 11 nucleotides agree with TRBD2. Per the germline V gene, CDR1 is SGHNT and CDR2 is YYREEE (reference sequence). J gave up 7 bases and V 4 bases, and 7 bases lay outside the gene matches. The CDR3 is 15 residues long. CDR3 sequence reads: CASSLDSGGANEQFF. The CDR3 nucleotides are TGTGCCAGCAGCCTAGATAGCGGGGGGGCAAATGAGCAGTTCTTC.

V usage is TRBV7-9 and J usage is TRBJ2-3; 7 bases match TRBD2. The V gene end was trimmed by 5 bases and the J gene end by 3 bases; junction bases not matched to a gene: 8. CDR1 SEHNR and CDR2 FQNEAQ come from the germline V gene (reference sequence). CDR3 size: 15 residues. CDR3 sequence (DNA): TGTGCCAGCAGCCCCCGACTAGCAGAAACAGATACGCAGTATTTT. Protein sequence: CASSPRLAETDTQYF.

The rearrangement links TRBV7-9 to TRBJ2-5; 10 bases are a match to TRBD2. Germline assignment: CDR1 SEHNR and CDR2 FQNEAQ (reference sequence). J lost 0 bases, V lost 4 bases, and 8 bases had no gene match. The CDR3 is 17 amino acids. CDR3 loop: CASSSTAAGGHQETQYF. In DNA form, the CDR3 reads TGTGCCAGCAGCTCCACCGCAGCGGGGGGGCACCAAGAGACCCAGTACTTC.

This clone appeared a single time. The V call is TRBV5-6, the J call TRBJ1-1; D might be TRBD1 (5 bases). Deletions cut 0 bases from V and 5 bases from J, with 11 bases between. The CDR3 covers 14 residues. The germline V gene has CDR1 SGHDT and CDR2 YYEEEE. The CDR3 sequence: CASSLGARGTEAFF. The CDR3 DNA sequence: TGTGCCAGCAGCTTGGGAGCAAGGGGAACTGAAGCTTTCTTT.